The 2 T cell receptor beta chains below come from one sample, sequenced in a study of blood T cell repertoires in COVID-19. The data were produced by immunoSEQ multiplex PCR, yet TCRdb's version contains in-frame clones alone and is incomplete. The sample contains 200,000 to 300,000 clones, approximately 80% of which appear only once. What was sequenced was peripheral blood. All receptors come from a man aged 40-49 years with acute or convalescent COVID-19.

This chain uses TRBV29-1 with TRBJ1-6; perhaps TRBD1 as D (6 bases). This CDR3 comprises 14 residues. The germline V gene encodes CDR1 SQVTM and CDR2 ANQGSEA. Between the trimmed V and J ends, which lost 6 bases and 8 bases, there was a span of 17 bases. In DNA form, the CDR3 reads TGCAGCGTAACAGCCAGGGGCCGTGATTCACCCCTCCACTTT. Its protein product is CSVTARGRDSPLHF.

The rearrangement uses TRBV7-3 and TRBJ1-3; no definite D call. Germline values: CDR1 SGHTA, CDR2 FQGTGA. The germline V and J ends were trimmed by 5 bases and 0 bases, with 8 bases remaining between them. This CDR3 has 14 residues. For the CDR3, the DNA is TGTGCCAGCAGCCTAGACCGCTCTGGAAACACCATATATTTT. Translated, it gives CASSLDRSGNTIYF.